These T cell receptor beta chains were read from a single sample in a study of post-analysis software for immune sequencing data. MiXCR, applied by TCRdb to the PCR reads, yields one record per CDR3 protein. This table has fewer than 850,000 distinct CDR3 sequences, 35% to 55% appearing once. The material sequenced was blood. The receptors were gathered from a girl aged 5-17 years with multiple sclerosis. CDR3s include the opening cysteine and the closing phenylalanine or tryptophan. The D gene is left open where the match is weak. Rows may omit the clone size; those that give it use once, few, many or a size class.

v_gene	d_gene	j_gene	len	abundance	CDR3aa	CDR3nt
TRBV9	TRBD1	TRBJ1-6	15	many	CASSAPGTGHSPLHF	TGTGCCAGCAGCGCTCCCGGGACAGGACATTCACCCCTCCACTTT
TRBV27	-	TRBJ2-7	16	-	CASSLGGILGSYEQYF	TGTGCCAGCAGCTTGGGGGGAATACTTGGTTCCTACGAGCAGTACTTC
TRBV6-5	TRBD2	TRBJ2-7	14	many	CASSYAGASYEQYF	TGTGCCAGCAGTTACGCGGGAGCCTCCTACGAGCAGTACTTC
TRBV12-3/TRBV12-4	TRBD2	TRBJ2-1	15	few	CASSPTSGRADEQFF	TGTGCCAGCAGCCCAACTAGCGGGAGGGCCGATGAGCAGTTCTTC
TRBV6-2/TRBV6-3	-	TRBJ2-5	14	-	CASESNRDYVTQYF	TGTGCCAGCGAATCTAACAGGGATTATGTGACCCAGTACTTC
TRBV12-3/TRBV12-4	TRBD2	TRBJ2-3	16	-	CASSRGLAVTPDTQYF	TGTGCCAGCAGCCGGGGACTAGCGGTCACGCCTGATACGCAGTATTTT
TRBV4-2	TRBD1	TRBJ2-7	13	few	CASSLHRGVEQYF	TGTGCCAGCAGCCTCCACAGGGGGGTCGAGCAGTACTTC
TRBV20-1	-	TRBJ2-7	16	-	CSARDWREGISYEQYF	TGCAGTGCTAGAGACTGGCGAGAGGGAATCTCCTACGAGCAGTACTTC
TRBV20-1	-	TRBJ2-7	17	-	CSARAGERLGASYEQYF	TGCAGTGCTAGAGCGGGAGAGAGACTAGGCGCTTCCTACGAGCAGTACTTC
TRBV24-1	TRBD2	TRBJ2-1	17	-	CATSGNGRGMNYNEQFF	TGTGCCACCAGTGGCAATGGGAGGGGAATGAACTACAATGAGCAGTTCTTC
TRBV18	-	TRBJ1-1	15	-	CASSRARDMNTEAFF	TGTGCCAGCTCACGGGCCCGGGACATGAACACTGAAGCTTTCTTT
TRBV20-1	-	TRBJ2-1	12	few	CSARPGMDEQFF	TGCAGTGCTAGACCAGGAATGGATGAGCAGTTCTTC
TRBV27	-	TRBJ1-1	17	-	CASSLSPFFRSDTEAFF	TGTGCCAGCAGTTTATCTCCCTTTTTTCGATCTGACACTGAAGCTTTCTTT
TRBV20-1	-	TRBJ2-1	14	few	CSARGHLSYNEQFF	TGCAGTGCTAGGGGGCACCTCTCCTACAATGAGCAGTTCTTC